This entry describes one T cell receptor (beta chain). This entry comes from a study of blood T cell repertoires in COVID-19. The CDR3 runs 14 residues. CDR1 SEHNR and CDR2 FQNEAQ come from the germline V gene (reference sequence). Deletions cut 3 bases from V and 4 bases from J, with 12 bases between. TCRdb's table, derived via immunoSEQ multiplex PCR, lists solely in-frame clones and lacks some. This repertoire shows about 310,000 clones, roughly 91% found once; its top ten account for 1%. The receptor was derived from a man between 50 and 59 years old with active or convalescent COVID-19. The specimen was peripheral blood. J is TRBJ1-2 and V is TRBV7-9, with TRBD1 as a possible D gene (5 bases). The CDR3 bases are TGTGCCAGCAGCTTCGGGGGGACCTCCTATGGCTACACCTTC. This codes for CASSFGGTSYGYTF.